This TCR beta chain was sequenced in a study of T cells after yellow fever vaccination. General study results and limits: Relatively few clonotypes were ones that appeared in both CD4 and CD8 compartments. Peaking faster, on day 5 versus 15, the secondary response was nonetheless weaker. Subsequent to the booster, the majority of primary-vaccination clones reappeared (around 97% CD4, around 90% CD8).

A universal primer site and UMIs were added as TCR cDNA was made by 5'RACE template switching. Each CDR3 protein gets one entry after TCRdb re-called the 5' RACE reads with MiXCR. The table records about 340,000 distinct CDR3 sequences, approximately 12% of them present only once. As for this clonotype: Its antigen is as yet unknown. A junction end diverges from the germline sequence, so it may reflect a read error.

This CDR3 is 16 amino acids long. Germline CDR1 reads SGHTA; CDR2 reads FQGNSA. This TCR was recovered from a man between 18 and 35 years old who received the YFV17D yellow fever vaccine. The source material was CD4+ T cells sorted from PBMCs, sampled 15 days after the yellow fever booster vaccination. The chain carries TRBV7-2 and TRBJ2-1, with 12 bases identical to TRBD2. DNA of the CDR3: TGTGCCAGCAGTTTAGGCCCTAGCGGGGGGGCCGGTGAGCAGTTCTTC. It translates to CASSLGPSGGAGEQFF.